Presented here are 17 T cell receptor beta chains from one specimen sequenced in a study of blood T cell repertoires in COVID-19. The assay was immunoSEQ multiplex PCR, and TCRdb's table has in-frame clones only and misses some. The sample has some 400,000 clones, approximately 91% seen once; the top ten hold about 0.83%. The specimen sequenced was PBMCs or T cells enriched from blood (not recorded which). The receptor set was obtained from a woman aged 40 to 50 who had been exposed to COVID-19.

V gene TRBV9 combines with J gene TRBJ2-7; 10 bases are shared with TRBD1. Losses at the gene ends were 0 bases for V and 7 bases for J; bases not matched to a gene: 13. This CDR3 comprises 17 residues. Germline CDR1 and CDR2: SGDLS and YYNGEE. CDR3 sequence: CASSVAGGGQGGREQYF. The CDR3 DNA reads as TGTGCCAGCAGCGTAGCTGGGGGAGGACAGGGGGGTCGGGAGCAGTACTTC.

The rearrangement uses TRBV19 and TRBJ1-5, with a weak D call TRBD1 (6 bases). Trimming took off 6 bases at V and 5 bases at J, with 14 bases between the two ends. Germline V gene lookup returns CDR1 LNHDA and CDR2 SQIVND (reference sequence). The CDR3 runs 14 residues. Here the CDR3 reads CASRHPGGDQPQHF. CDR3 nucleotides: TGTGCCAGTAGACATCCGGGGGGCGATCAGCCCCAGCATTTT.

This clone was seen more than once but under ten times. The chain has TRBV5-4 and TRBJ2-1; 12 nucleotides match TRBD2. V shed 4 bases, J shed 8 bases, and the junction held 4 bases outside the gene matches. The CDR3 loop spans 14 amino acids. CDR1 and CDR2 from the germline V gene are SGHNT and YYREEE (reference sequence). CDR3 DNA sequence: TGTGCCAGCAGCGGGACTAGCGGGTTCGATGAGCAGTTCTTC. Its translation is CASSGTSGFDEQFF.

V gene TRBV19 combines with J gene TRBJ2-6, with TRBD1 as a possible D gene (8 bases). The CDR3 length is 18 residues. V was clipped by 8 bases and J by 4 bases, with 24 bases between them. Germline V gives CDR1 LNHDA, CDR2 SQIVND (reference sequence). The CDR3 here is CASRDYGTGIGGANVLTF. CDR3 nucleotide sequence: TGTGCCAGTCGGGACTATGGGACAGGCATTGGGGGGGCCAACGTCCTGACTTTC.

The chain couples TRBV10-3 to TRBJ2-4; 15 nucleotides agree with TRBD2. V lost 2 bases, J lost 7 bases, and 6 bases stayed unmatched. The CDR3 length is 17 residues. The germline CDR1 and CDR2 sequences are ENHRY and SYGVKD. CDR3 nucleotide sequence: TGTGCCATCAGTGAGCAAGGACTAGCGGGAGGGGGGAACATTCAGTACTTC. Protein product: CAISEQGLAGGGNIQYF.

V and J are TRBV6-5 and TRBJ1-6; TRBD1 agrees at 9 bases. Germline trimming cut 5 bases from V and 8 bases from J; bases unmatched to any gene: 7. Germline CDR1 reads MNHEY; CDR2 reads SVGAGI. The CDR3 runs to 15 residues. CDR3 nucleotides: TGTGCCAGCAGTCCCACAGGGGGCGCGGATTCACCCCTCCACTTT. It encodes CASSPTGGADSPLHF.

V is TRBV6-2 or TRBV6-3 and J is TRBJ1-2; D call uncertain. The germline V gene encodes CDR1 MNHEY and CDR2 SVGEGT. Deletions cut 0 bases from V and 3 bases from J, with 8 bases between. The CDR3 is made up of 14 amino acids. CDR3 protein: CASSYSAVHYGYTF. Here the CDR3 DNA reads TGTGCCAGCAGTTACTCAGCGGTCCACTATGGCTACACCTTC.

This chain joins TRBV3-1 (or the pseudogene TRBV3-2) and TRBJ1-1; 7 nucleotides align to TRBD1. Germline CDR1 and CDR2: LGHDT and YNNKEL (reference sequence). CDR3 size: 14 residues. V was pared by 4 bases and J by 0 bases, with 2 bases of the junction left unmatched. The CDR3: CASSRGQLNTEAFF. CDR3 coding DNA: TGTGCCAGCAGCCGGGGACAGCTGAACACTGAAGCTTTCTTT.

The chain carries TRBV2 and TRBJ1-5; TRBD1 might be the D (6 bases). CDR3 size: 14 residues. The V end was cut by 9 bases, the J end by 7 bases, with 19 bases between. In germline, CDR1 is SNHLY, CDR2 FYNNEI. This chain's CDR3 is CASLYSGVPQPQHF. The CDR3, as DNA: TGTGCCAGTTTGTACTCAGGGGTTCCGCAGCCCCAGCATTTT.

The rearrangement joins TRBV7-6 to TRBJ1-1; TRBD1 aligns across 8 bases. The germline V gene has CDR1 SGHVS and CDR2 FNYEAQ. V lost 5 bases and J lost 1; bases outside the gene matches: 6. The CDR3 length is 15 residues. CDR3 nucleotide sequence: TGTGCCAGCAGCGGGGTTGACAGGGGGAACACTGAAGCTTTCTTT. As protein: CASSGVDRGNTEAFF.

The chain recombines TRBV5-4 with TRBJ1-2, with D maybe TRBD1 (6 bases). Trimming pared 2 bases from V and 5 bases from J, leaving 10 bases between. CDR3 length: 13 amino acids. Germline loops: CDR1 SGHNT, CDR2 YYREEE (reference sequence). CDR3 sequence (DNA): TGTGCCAGCAGCTTACAGGGTTTTTATGGCTACACCTTC. It codes for CASSLQGFYGYTF.

J is TRBJ2-1 and V is TRBV6-2 or TRBV6-3, with TRBD2 as a possible D gene (5 bases). Germline CDR1 MNHEY, CDR2 SVGEGT. This CDR3 comprises 16 residues. V dropped 2 bases and J dropped 0 bases, with 11 bases sitting between them. The CDR3 protein is CASSYKSGSSYNEQFF. The CDR3 DNA follows: TGTGCCAGCAGTTACAAGAGCGGTAGCTCCTACAATGAGCAGTTCTTC.

The V gene is TRBV5-1, the J gene TRBJ2-3; possible D gene TRBD2, 5 bases. Germline V CDR1 and CDR2: SGHRS, YFSETQ. The V and J ends lost 4 bases and 2 bases respectively, with 11 bases between them. This CDR3 is 14 amino acids long. The CDR3 region has the DNA TGCGCCAGCAGCCTAGAGACTACCACAGATACGCAGTATTTT. It yields the protein CASSLETTTDTQYF.

As regards this clone: Different DNA sequences within this sample yield the same CDR3. J is TRBJ1-2 and V is TRBV19; maybe TRBD1 (6 bases). Per germline, CDR1 LNHDA and CDR2 SQIVND (reference sequence). CDR3 length: 14 amino acids. The V gene lost 3 bases and the J gene lost 4 bases, with 12 bases spanning the gap. CDR3 nucleotides: TGTGCCAGTAGTATTACAGGGACGGTCTATGGCTACACCTTC. This translates into CASSITGTVYGYTF. Based on the CDR3 plus reference TRBV19 and TRBJ1-2, the full variable domain is DGGITQSPKYLFRKEGQNVTLSCEQNLNHDAMYWYRQDPGQGLRLIYYSQIVNDFQKGDIAEGYSVSREKKESFPLTVTSAQKNPTAFYLCASSITGTVYGYTFGSGTRLTVV.

The V gene is TRBV6-5, the J gene TRBJ2-7, with D tentatively TRBD2 (6 bases). The CDR3 has 14 amino acids. The germline V gene has CDR1 MNHEY and CDR2 SVGAGI. Trimming took off 7 bases at V and 4 bases at J, with 17 bases between the two ends. CDR3 DNA: TGTGCCAGCAAACGGGACTCACAAGATTACGAGCAGTACTTC. It codes for CASKRDSQDYEQYF.

The chain joins TRBV18 to TRBJ2-1; no clear D. The CDR3 covers 13 residues. The V end was cut by 0 bases, the J end by 7 bases, with 7 bases between. Germline V lookup: CDR1 KGHSH, CDR2 LQKENI. The CDR3: CASSPPSLNEQFF. CDR3 DNA sequence: TGTGCCAGCTCACCACCTTCCCTTAATGAGCAGTTCTTC. Using reference TRBV18 and TRBJ2-1 for the parts outside the CDR3, the full variable domain is NAGVMQNPRHLVRRRGQEARLRCSPMKGHSHVYWYRQLPEEGLKFMVYLQKENIIDESGMPKERFSAEFPKEGPSILRIQQVVRGDSAAYFCASSPPSLNEQFFGPGTRLTVL.

This sequence joins TRBV6-2 or TRBV6-3 and TRBJ2-7; TRBD1 agrees at 7 bases. There are 13 residues in the CDR3. From germline, CDR1 is MNHEY and CDR2 SVGEGT. V lost 5 bases and J lost 4; bases outside the gene matches: 5. The CDR3 is CASSTPTGYEQYF. Here the CDR3 DNA reads TGTGCCAGCAGTACCCCGACAGGGTACGAGCAGTACTTC.